These T cell receptor beta chains were read from a single sample in a study of T-cell memory formation after mild COVID-19. Using its own MiXCR run on the 5' RACE reads, TCRdb lists one record per CDR3 protein. The sample holds approximately 430,000 distinct CDR3 sequences, more than 20% seen once. Specimen: PBMCs or a T cell subset sorted from them (not recorded which). The receptor source for this set is an adult woman who had mild COVID-19 (a few samples of this study predate the infection). Cell type and time point are not known. CDR3s leave out the opening cysteine and the closing phenylalanine or tryptophan.

>TRBV13
ASSSGTAWGGTEAF
>TRBV4-2
ASSQEPGLASNEQF
>TRBV19
ASSSDGSGYT
>TRBV27
ASSFGRSLYNEQF
>TRBV12-3/TRBV12-4
ASSNYRGIIYEQY
>TRBV6-5
ASSYSVGGANKNIQY
>TRBV6-5
ATQGPGQGNYEQY
>TRBV4-2
ASSQVLVVASGSSSYNEQF
>TRBV5-6
ASSFGTPRMSYEQY
>TRBV12-3/TRBV12-4
ASTLAGGREQPQH
>TRBV7-3
ASTDTGELF
>TRBV3-1
ASSPRTGFDGYT
>TRBV7-9
ASRGPLETQY
>TRBV9
ASSVASGADTQY
>TRBV7-2
ASSLVRADTQY
>TRBV20-1
SATVADYEQY
>TRBV29-1
SVWNTGELF
>TRBV20-1
SATRPGVDQETQY
>TRBV9
ASSVGSGGNYEQY
>TRBV9
ASGPGQGAHGYEQY
>TRBV5-1
ASSRGGLQETQY
>TRBV5-1
ASSLASARYYEQY
>TRBV9
ASSEGGGLADPEQY
>TRBV12-3/TRBV12-4
ASSFNLEAWTPNTEAF
>TRBV5-5
ASSVGRGNQPQH